This entry lists 25 T cell receptor beta chains sequenced from one sample in a study of T cells in Graves' hyperthyroidism and ophthalmopathy. Amplified regions were TCR beta CDR3 sequences from RNA transcripts. Researchers ran a first-round RT-PCR on the TCR CDR3 using the HTBI primer set. TCRdb fed the multiplex PCR reads into MiXCR, producing one record per CDR3 protein. The data hold around 270,000 distinct CDR3 sequences, with less than 20% observed a single time. The sequencing input was blood. The source is a man aged 45-65 years with Graves' ophthalmopathy.

The V call is TRBV19, the J call TRBJ2-7; tentative D call: TRBD1 (6 bases). The CDR3 length is 15 residues. Trimming took off 5 bases at V and 3 bases at J, with 17 bases between the two ends. CDR1 and CDR2 (germline): LNHDA, SQIVND (reference sequence). The CDR3 sequence: CASSPAGVKVYEQYF. The CDR3 DNA reads TGTGCCAGTAGTCCCGCAGGGGTTAAGGTCTACGAGCAGTACTTC.

This clonotype was seen a few times. The V call is TRBV15, the J call TRBJ1-1; no definite D call. The V gene lost 3 bases and the J gene lost 1 base, with 12 bases spanning the gap. This CDR3 comprises 15 residues. From germline, CDR1 is LNHNV and CDR2 YYDKDF (reference sequence). The CDR3 DNA follows: TGTGCCACCAGCAGGAGGGATCCCCGGAACACTGAAGCTTTCTTT. Translation: CATSRRDPRNTEAFF.

The chain recombines TRBV5-5 with TRBJ2-5; the match to TRBD2 covers 9 bases. The V gene's germline CDR1 is SGHKS and CDR2 YYEKEE (reference sequence). J gave up 4 bases and V 3 bases, and 7 bases lay outside the gene matches. This CDR3 is 15 amino acids long. The CDR3 nucleotides read TGTGCCAGCAGCTCGGGGACTAGCCTGTCAGAGACCCAGTACTTC. The encoded protein is CASSSGTSLSETQYF.

This clonotype was counted a few times. The chain couples TRBV30 to TRBJ2-3; 7 bases are shared with TRBD2. CDR1 and CDR2 (germline): GTSNPN, SVGIG (reference sequence). The CDR3 length is 18 residues. Germline trimming cut 3 bases from V and 2 bases from J; bases unmatched to any gene: 17. The CDR3 DNA reads TGTGCCTGGAGCGGACTGCGAGTGTTAGCGGGCCTCACAGATACGCAGTATTTT. This codes for CAWSGLRVLAGLTDTQYF.

This clonotype was seen ten or more times. The chain couples TRBV5-1 to TRBJ2-1; TRBD2 matches 9 bases. CDR1 SGHRS and CDR2 YFSETQ come from the germline V gene. With V trimmed by 2 bases and J by 7 bases, 10 bases remained unmatched. CDR3 length: 16 residues. In DNA form, the CDR3 reads TGCGCCAGCAGCTTAGCGGGAGGTCTGTGGAGGAATGAGCAGTTCTTC. As protein: CASSLAGGLWRNEQFF.

This clonotype was seen many times. The V and J genes are TRBV4-2 and TRBJ2-2; a possible D gene is TRBD2 (5 bases). Trimming cost V 2 bases and J 7 bases, with 14 bases left between them. The CDR3 runs 15 residues. Per germline, CDR1 LGHNA and CDR2 YNFKEQ. CDR3 region: CASSQSARAGGELFF. CDR3 coding DNA: TGTGCCAGCAGCCAATCCGCGAGGGCCGGCGGGGAGCTGTTTTTT.

The sample holds a few counts of this clonotype. The rearrangement links TRBV3-1 to TRBJ1-3, with unresolved D. CDR3 size: 15 residues. Germline V gene data show CDR1 as LGHDT and CDR2 as YNNKEL (reference sequence). V was pared by 0 bases and J by 4 bases, with 10 bases between. The CDR3 DNA reads as TGTGCCAGCAGCCAAGATGGAGGGCTCGGAAACACCATATATTTT. Translating it yields CASSQDGGLGNTIYF.

In this sample, this clonotype turned up many times. DNA of the CDR3: TGTGCCAGCAATGAAGCGGGAGCCCGCCCGGGAGGTGAGCAGTTCTTC. It is translated as CASNEAGARPGGEQFF. V gene TRBV28 combines with J gene TRBJ2-1; the match to TRBD2 covers 8 bases. The length of the CDR3 is 16 residues. Germline V gene lookup returns CDR1 MDHEN and CDR2 SYDVKM. The V gene end was trimmed by 7 bases and the J gene end by 9 bases; junction bases not matched to a gene: 17.

The chain combines TRBV14 with TRBJ1-6; D is undetermined. This CDR3 region has 13 residues. The germline gives CDR1 SGHDN, CDR2 FVKESK. With 4 bases removed from V and 6 bases from J, the gap between germline ends came to 7 bases. The CDR3 bases are TGTGCCAGCAGCCCCCACCCTAATTCACCCCTCCACTTT. Protein: CASSPHPNSPLHF.

To note about this clonotype: Just one base apart from a much larger clone, this may be a read error. The chain has TRBV7-2 and TRBJ2-4, with 8 bases identical to TRBD2. The CDR3 is made up of 16 amino acids. Germline CDR1 reads SGHTA; CDR2 reads FQGNSA. This CDR3 is CASSLTSGLAKNIRYF. CDR3 DNA sequence: TGTGCCAGCAGCCTTACTAGCGGCCTAGCCAAAAACATTCGGTACTTC.

This clonotype was detected many times. V is TRBV5-1 and J is TRBJ2-3; D not certain. V lost 0 bases, J lost 2 bases, and 4 bases lay in between. The germline V gene encodes CDR1 SGHRS and CDR2 YFSETQ. The CDR3 is 13 residues long. In DNA, the CDR3 is TGCGCCAGCAGCTTGGAATCCACAGATACGCAGTATTTT. Amino acids: CASSLESTDTQYF.

This clonotype was seen ten or more times. The V gene is TRBV3-1, the J gene TRBJ2-2, with D possibly being TRBD2 (6 bases). CDR1 is LGHDT, CDR2 YNNKEL, per germline (reference sequence). The V and J ends lost 8 bases and 7 bases respectively, with 11 bases between them. The length of the CDR3 is 12 residues. The CDR3 here is CASSRAGGELFF. The CDR3 DNA reads TGTGCCAGCTCCAGAGCGGGCGGGGAGCTGTTTTTT.

This clonotype was seen many times. V gene TRBV12-3 or TRBV12-4 combines with J gene TRBJ2-3; TRBD2 aligns across 10 bases. This CDR3 has 15 residues. The junction had 5 bases not matched to a gene; V was cut back by 4 bases and J by 4 bases. The CDR3 reads CASSWGLARPDTQYF. The CDR3 DNA sequence: TGTGCCAGCAGTTGGGGACTAGCGAGACCAGATACGCAGTATTTT.

This clonotype occurred many times. The genes are TRBV5-1 and TRBJ2-1; the match to TRBD1 covers 10 bases. Per germline, CDR1 SGHRS and CDR2 YFSETQ. Trimming cost V 1 base and J 8 bases; bases outside gene matches: 9. The CDR3 runs 16 residues. CDR3 in DNA: TGCGCCAGCAGCTTGAGGGGACAGGGGATTCTGGATGAGCAGTTCTTC. It specifies CASSLRGQGILDEQFF.

This clonotype has a handful of counts. The rearrangement joins TRBV7-9 to TRBJ1-2, with 7 bases matching TRBD1. From germline, CDR1 is SEHNR and CDR2 FQNEAQ (reference sequence). CDR3 size: 14 residues. V trimming: 1 base; J trimming: 5 bases; junction bases outside the gene matches: 4. The CDR3 DNA follows: TGTGCCAGCAGCTTAGAAACAGGGGCGTATGGCTACACCTTC. This gives the protein CASSLETGAYGYTF. Using reference TRBV7-9 and TRBJ1-2 for the parts outside the CDR3, the full variable domain is DTGVSQNPRHKITKRGQNVTFRCDPISEHNRLYWYRQTLGQGPEFLTYFQNEAQLEKSRLLSDRFSAERPKGSFSTLEIQRTEQGDSAMYLCASSLETGAYGYTFGSGTRLTVV.

This clonotype was seen more than once but under ten times. The J gene is TRBJ2-7, the V gene TRBV7-6, with D maybe TRBD2 (6 bases). The V gene lost 4 bases and the J gene lost 5 bases, with 12 bases spanning the gap. Germline assignment: CDR1 SGHVS and CDR2 FNYEAQ. There are 13 residues in the CDR3. CDR3 sequence: CASSSQEGHEQYF. For the CDR3, the DNA is TGTGCCAGCAGCTCACAGGAGGGCCACGAGCAGTACTTC.

This clonotype occurred many times. The chain combines TRBV5-5 with TRBJ1-5; D unresolved. With 7 bases removed from V and 7 bases from J, the gap between germline ends came to 18 bases. The CDR3 length is 14 residues. Germline loops: CDR1 SGHKS, CDR2 YYEKEE (reference sequence). The CDR3 sequence: CASRQQVSEQPQHF. CDR3 in DNA: TGTGCCAGCCGCCAGCAGGTTTCGGAACAGCCCCAGCATTTT.

This clonotype came up a few times. This chain links TRBV2 with TRBJ2-7; TRBD1 agrees at 8 bases. In germline, CDR1 is SNHLY, CDR2 FYNNEI. V trimming: 2 bases; J trimming: 3 bases; junction bases outside the gene matches: 6. This CDR3 has 15 amino acids. For the CDR3, the DNA is TGTGCCAGCAGTGAATTTCCCGACAGGGGCTACGAGCAGTACTTC. It codes for CASSEFPDRGYEQYF.

Many counts were recorded for this clonotype. In nucleotides, the CDR3 is TGCGCCAGCAGCGCTCCCGGGATCGACTACGAGCAGTACTTC. Its protein is CASSAPGIDYEQYF. J is TRBJ2-7 and V is TRBV5-1, with D possibly TRBD2 on 5 matching bases. Trimming cost V 4 bases and J 3 bases, with 14 bases left between them. Germline V gene data show CDR1 as SGHRS and CDR2 as YFSETQ. The CDR3 loop spans 14 amino acids.

V usage is TRBV15 and J usage is TRBJ1-2, with a possible D match to TRBD1 (6 bases). The CDR3 extends over 15 amino acids. Germline V gives CDR1 LNHNV, CDR2 YYDKDF (reference sequence). V was clipped by 1 base and J by 6 bases, with 15 bases between them. CDR3 loop: CATSRGGRGRDGYTF. The DNA for the CDR3 is TGTGCCACCAGCAGAGGCGGCAGGGGTAGGGATGGCTACACCTTC.

This clonotype was detected a few times. The chain has TRBV14 and TRBJ2-3, with D perhaps matching TRBD1 (6 bases). The CDR3 covers 18 residues. V lost 0 bases, J lost 3 bases, and 19 bases lay in between. Germline V gene lookup returns CDR1 SGHDN and CDR2 FVKESK. The CDR3 DNA sequence: TGTGCCAGCAGCCAAGAAGGGATAAACAGGGCAGGAACAGATACGCAGTATTTT. Encoded protein: CASSQEGINRAGTDTQYF.

The chain joins TRBV6-1 to TRBJ1-2, with a weak D call TRBD1 (5 bases). Trimming took 10 bases from V and 5 from J, leaving 26 bases between them. CDR1 MNHNS and CDR2 SASEGT come from the germline V gene. The CDR3 length is 16 residues. The CDR3 spells CATTPGTGTKSYGYTF. The DNA for the CDR3 is TGTGCCACCACTCCTGGGACCGGGACGAAATCTTATGGCTACACCTTC.

This chain connects TRBV6-9 to TRBJ2-3; D might be TRBD1 (6 bases). The V gene lost 3 bases and the J gene lost 3 bases, with 13 bases spanning the gap. CDR1 and CDR2 from the germline V gene are MNHGY and SVAAGI. The CDR3 is 15 residues long. The CDR3 DNA reads TGTGCCAGCAGTTACCTGGGGGCGGGTACAGATACGCAGTATTTT. Protein sequence: CASSYLGAGTDTQYF.

The chain combines TRBV27 with TRBJ2-3; TRBD2 might be the D (6 bases). The CDR3 is 14 residues long. V lost 8 bases to trimming and J lost 6 bases, with 18 bases between them. Germline assignment: CDR1 MNHEY and CDR2 SMNVEV (reference sequence). CDR3 DNA: TGTGCCAGCTCGGGACTCCCTCGAGAGGATACGCAGTATTTT. Protein: CASSGLPREDTQYF.

The gene calls are TRBV27 and TRBJ2-7, with D maybe TRBD1 (6 bases). V was cut by 4 bases and J by 2 bases, with 12 bases left in between. Germline CDR1 MNHEY, CDR2 SMNVEV (reference sequence). This CDR3 is built from 14 residues. CDR3 amino acids: CASSSGDTAYEQYF. The CDR3 DNA follows: TGTGCCAGCAGTTCAGGGGACACCGCCTACGAGCAGTACTTC.